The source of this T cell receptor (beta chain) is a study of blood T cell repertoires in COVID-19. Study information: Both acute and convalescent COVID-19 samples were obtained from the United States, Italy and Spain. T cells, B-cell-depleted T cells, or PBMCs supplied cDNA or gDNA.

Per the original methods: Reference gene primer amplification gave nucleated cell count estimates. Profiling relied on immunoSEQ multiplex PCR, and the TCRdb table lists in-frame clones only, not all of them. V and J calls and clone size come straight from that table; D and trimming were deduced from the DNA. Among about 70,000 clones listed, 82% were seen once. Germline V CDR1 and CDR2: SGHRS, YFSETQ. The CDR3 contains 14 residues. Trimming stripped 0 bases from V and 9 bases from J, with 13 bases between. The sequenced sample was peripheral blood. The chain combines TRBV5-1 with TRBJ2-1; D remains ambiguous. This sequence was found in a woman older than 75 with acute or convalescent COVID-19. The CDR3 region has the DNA TGCGCCAGCAGCTTGGATGCAGGTCCCGGTGAGCAGTTCTTC. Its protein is CASSLDAGPGEQFF.